One and the same sample provided the 27 T cell receptor beta chains below, sequenced in a study of blood T cell repertoires in COVID-19. Generated by immunoSEQ multiplex PCR, the TCRdb table keeps only in-frame clones and is missing some. In the table there are hundreds of thousands of clones, 86% of which are singletons. Sequencing input: peripheral blood. Receptor source: a woman aged 60-75 years with COVID-19, enrolled during active disease.

For this clone: At one end the junction does not follow the germline gene, possibly because of a read error. This chain connects TRBV5-6 to TRBJ1-1; TRBD1 aligns across 7 bases. Germline V CDR1 and CDR2: SGHDT, YYEEEE. CDR3 length: 17 residues. The CDR3 DNA is TGTGCCAGCAGCCTGAGACATTGGGACAGACTGAATACTGAAGCTTTCTTT. It translates to CASSLRHWDRLNTEAFF.

The chain joins TRBV24-1 to TRBJ2-3; D is undetermined. This CDR3 is built from 16 residues. Trimming left V 3 bases short and J 2 bases short, with 14 bases between. CDR1 is KGHDR, CDR2 SFDVKD, per germline. The CDR3 reads CATSDAKLGFTDTQYF. The DNA of the CDR3 is TGTGCCACCAGTGATGCAAAGCTAGGATTCACAGATACGCAGTATTTT.

The CDR3 here is CASSIYRGSPDTQYF. CDR3 bases: TGTGCCAGCAGTATTTACAGGGGAAGTCCAGATACGCAGTATTTT. The chain recombines TRBV14 with TRBJ2-3; TRBD1 matches at 7 bases. After removal of 6 bases from V and 4 bases from J, the junction contained 10 bases not matched to a gene. The CDR3 has 15 amino acids. CDR1 is SGHDN and CDR2 is FVKESK in the germline V gene.

Comments on this clone: Distinct nucleotide sequences in the sample also encode this CDR3. This chain links TRBV7-3 with TRBJ2-3, with 10 nucleotides matching TRBD2. With 5 bases clipped from V and 1 base from J, the junction kept 0 bases outside the gene matches. The germline CDR1 and CDR2 sequences are SGHTA and FQGTGA. The CDR3 extends over 14 amino acids. CDR3 protein: CASSLAGGTDTQYF. The DNA of the CDR3 is TGTGCCAGCAGCCTAGCGGGGGGCACAGATACGCAGTATTTT. Together with reference TRBV7-3 and TRBJ2-3, the CDR3 gives the full variable domain: GAGVSQTPSNKVTEKGKYVELRCDPISGHTALYWYRQSLGQGPEFLIYFQGTGAADDSGLPNDRFFAVRPEGSVSTLKIQRTERGDSAVYLCASSLAGGTDTQYFGPGTRLTVL.

This chain joins TRBV5-4 and TRBJ2-7; TRBD1 matches at 7 bases. There are 13 residues in the CDR3. V lost 1 base and J lost 5; bases outside the gene matches: 3. Germline V gene data show CDR1 as SGHNT and CDR2 as YYREEE (reference sequence). CDR3: CASSLSGGHEQYF. CDR3 DNA: TGTGCCAGCAGCTTGTCAGGGGGACACGAGCAGTACTTC.

This CDR3 reads CASSTHLAGGRETQYF. For the CDR3, the DNA is TGTGCCAGTAGTACGCACCTTGCGGGGGGGCGAGAGACCCAGTACTTC. The chain recombines TRBV19 with TRBJ2-5; 9 bases map to TRBD2. The CDR3 consists of 16 residues. Germline V gives CDR1 LNHDA, CDR2 SQIVND (reference sequence). Losses at the gene ends were 4 bases for V and 4 bases for J; bases not matched to a gene: 10.

The V gene is TRBV7-6, the J gene TRBJ2-2; TRBD2 aligns across 8 bases. Trimming took 4 bases from V and 6 from J; bases not matched to a gene: 7. The V gene's germline CDR1 is SGHVS and CDR2 FNYEAQ. The CDR3 extends over 15 amino acids. DNA for the CDR3: TGTGCCAGCAGCTCGGGACTAGGGGCCCCCGGGGAGCTGTTTTTT. This encodes CASSSGLGAPGELFF.

This clone appeared a single time. This sequence joins TRBV11-2 and TRBJ1-2, with no clear D. The V end lost 7 bases, the J end lost 2 bases, and 8 bases lay between the germline ends. This CDR3 region has 12 residues. In germline, CDR1 is SGHAT, CDR2 FQNNGV. The CDR3 nucleotides read TGTGCCAGCAAAGCGTCAAACTATGGCTACACCTTC. Translated: CASKASNYGYTF.

The rearrangement joins TRBV9 to TRBJ1-2; tentatively, D is TRBD1 (6 bases). The CDR3 runs 15 residues. Germline V gene lookup returns CDR1 SGDLS and CDR2 YYNGEE. V was clipped by 4 bases and J by 8 bases, with 21 bases between them. The CDR3 bases are TGTGCCAGCAGCTCTATTACGACAGGCCAGAAGGGCTACACCTTC. Amino acids: CASSSITTGQKGYTF.

The V and J genes are TRBV30 and TRBJ1-1; unclear D gene. The germline V gene has CDR1 GTSNPN and CDR2 SVGIG (reference sequence). This CDR3 has 15 residues. The V end was cut by 1 base, the J end by 0 bases, with 12 bases between. CDR3: CAWSAPIYVNTEAFF. CDR3 coding DNA: TGTGCCTGGAGTGCCCCTATTTACGTGAACACTGAAGCTTTCTTT.

The genes are TRBV7-9 and TRBJ1-2; no clear D. Germline loops: CDR1 SEHNR, CDR2 FQNEAQ (reference sequence). This CDR3 is built from 14 residues. Trimming removed 5 bases from V and 7 bases from J, with 17 bases in between. This CDR3 is CASSQLTEGFGYTF. CDR3 bases: TGTGCCAGCAGCCAGCTCACAGAAGGATTTGGCTACACCTTC.

This clone was counted once. The chain joins TRBV6-5 to TRBJ1-2, with 7 bases matching TRBD1. The V gene end was trimmed by 7 bases and the J gene end by 4 bases; junction bases not matched to a gene: 6. The CDR3 has 13 residues. The germline CDR1 and CDR2 sequences are MNHEY and SVGAGI. CDR3 region: CASTTGQSYGYTF. The CDR3 nucleotides read TGTGCCAGCACCACGGGACAGAGCTATGGCTACACCTTC.

This clone was counted a few times. The chain joins TRBV11-3 to TRBJ2-7, with D uncertain. The CDR3 has 14 residues. Germline V gene lookup returns CDR1 SGHNT and CDR2 YENEEA. Trimming removed 4 bases from V and 2 bases from J, with 12 bases in between. Here the CDR3 DNA reads TGTGCCAGCAGCTCGTACAGTTCTACCTACGAGCAGTACTTC. Its translation is CASSSYSSTYEQYF.

This clone has more than one count but fewer than ten. V usage is TRBV7-2 and J usage is TRBJ2-1, with 10 nucleotides matching TRBD2. The germline CDR1 and CDR2 sequences are SGHTA and FQGNSA. V lost 0 bases to trimming and J lost 3 bases; unmatched junction nucleotides: 2. The CDR3 length is 16 residues. The CDR3 region has the DNA TGTGCCAGCAGCTTAGCCCCTAGCGGGGGCTACAATGAGCAGTTCTTC. Its protein product is CASSLAPSGGYNEQFF.

This chain uses TRBV19 with TRBJ1-2, with D tentatively TRBD1 (6 bases). CDR3 length equals 14 residues. CDR1 is LNHDA and CDR2 is SQIVND in the germline V gene (reference sequence). Trimming cost V 5 bases and J 5 bases, with 15 bases left between them. Written as DNA, the CDR3 is TGTGCCAGTAGTCCCTCGGGACAAATATATGGCTACACCTTC. It translates to CASSPSGQIYGYTF.

The CDR3 loop reads CASSQKQGPTNEKLFF. The CDR3 region has the DNA TGTGCCAGCAGCCAAAAACAGGGGCCAACTAATGAAAAACTGTTTTTT. The genes are TRBV7-8 and TRBJ1-4; 7 nucleotides line up with TRBD1. The CDR3 contains 16 residues. V shed 5 bases, J shed 0 bases, and the junction held 6 bases outside the gene matches. The germline V gene has CDR1 SGHVS and CDR2 FQNEAQ. Using reference TRBV7-8 and TRBJ1-4 for the parts outside the CDR3, the full variable domain is GAGVSQSPRYKVAKRGQDVALRCDPISGHVSLFWYQQALGQGPEFLTYFQNEAQLDKSGLPSDRFFAERPEGSVSTLKIQRTQQEDSAVYLCASSQKQGPTNEKLFFGSGTQLSVL.

This clone was seen only a few times. This chain uses TRBV19 with TRBJ1-5, with D possibly TRBD1 on 5 matching bases. The CDR3 totals 14 residues. Trimming removed 10 bases at V and 2 bases at J, with 15 bases between. CDR1 and CDR2 from the germline V gene are LNHDA and SQIVND (reference sequence). This CDR3 reads CATKSSRGNQPQHF. The CDR3 DNA follows: TGTGCCACCAAGTCAAGCAGGGGCAATCAGCCCCAGCATTTT.

The CDR3 DNA follows: TGTGCCAGTAGTGTACAGGGGCTTCATAATTCACCCCTCCACTTT. It specifies CASSVQGLHNSPLHF. The rearrangement uses TRBV19 and TRBJ1-6; TRBD1 matches 7 bases. The CDR3 is 15 residues long. V shed 5 bases, J shed 5 bases, and the junction held 6 bases outside the gene matches. CDR1 is LNHDA and CDR2 is SQIVND in the germline V gene (reference sequence).

The chain uses TRBV9 and TRBJ1-6; D is perhaps TRBD1 (5 bases). This CDR3 spans 15 amino acids. CDR1 is SGDLS, CDR2 YYNGEE, per germline. Trimming took 2 bases from V and 7 from J, leaving 13 bases between them. The CDR3 sequence is CASSVPGTQNSPLHF. CDR3 DNA sequence: TGTGCCAGCAGCGTCCCCGGGACTCAGAATTCACCCCTCCACTTT.

The chain has TRBV9 and TRBJ2-2, with TRBD1 matching 10 bases. The CDR3 covers 18 residues. CDR1 and CDR2 from the germline V gene are SGDLS and YYNGEE. The V gene end was trimmed by 0 bases and the J gene end by 3 bases; junction bases not matched to a gene: 8. The CDR3 DNA reads TGTGCCAGCAGCGTAGTAGGGACAGGGGCTCTCTACACCGGGGAGCTGTTTTTT. Encoded protein: CASSVVGTGALYTGELFF.

This chain uses TRBV7-2 with TRBJ1-2, with TRBD1 as a possible D gene (5 bases). V lost 5 bases and J lost 4, with 11 bases in between. CDR3 length: 13 residues. Germline loops: CDR1 SGHTA, CDR2 FQGNSA. The chain's CDR3 is CASSQTDSYGYTF. The CDR3, as DNA: TGTGCCAGCAGCCAAACTGACAGCTATGGCTACACCTTC.

V usage is TRBV11-2 and J usage is TRBJ2-1; D call uncertain. The CDR3 extends over 13 amino acids. The germline CDR1 and CDR2 sequences are SGHAT and FQNNGV. The V end was cut by 3 bases, the J end by 1 base, with 4 bases between. CDR3 amino acids: CASSFPSYNEQFF. Written as DNA, the CDR3 is TGTGCCAGCAGCTTCCCTTCCTACAATGAGCAGTTCTTC.

This chain uses TRBV2 with TRBJ1-2; maybe TRBD1 (6 bases). Trimming left V 10 bases short and J 0 bases short, with 12 bases between. Germline-derived CDR1 and CDR2 are SNHLY and FYNNEI. The length of the CDR3 is 13 residues. CDR3 sequence (DNA): TGTGCCATCAACAGGGTAGCTAACTATGGCTACACCTTC. Amino acid sequence: CAINRVANYGYTF.

This clone has a single count. The rearrangement links TRBV7-3 to TRBJ1-1; no definite D call. The CDR3 totals 13 residues. In germline, CDR1 is SGHTA, CDR2 FQGTGA. Trimming stripped 5 bases from V and 3 bases from J, with 10 bases between. The CDR3 nucleotides are TGTGCCAGCAGCGTACAGAGTGACACTGAAGCTTTCTTT. It translates to CASSVQSDTEAFF. Using reference TRBV7-3 and TRBJ1-1 for the parts outside the CDR3, the full variable domain is GAGVSQTPSNKVTEKGKYVELRCDPISGHTALYWYRQSLGQGPEFLIYFQGTGAADDSGLPNDRFFAVRPEGSVSTLKIQRTERGDSAVYLCASSVQSDTEAFFGQGTRLTVV.

Only one count was recorded for this clone. The V gene is TRBV7-2, the J gene TRBJ2-3, with 12 bases that match TRBD2. Germline CDR1 and CDR2: SGHTA and FQGNSA. V shed 5 bases, J shed 1 base, and the junction held 4 bases outside the gene matches. This CDR3 is 16 amino acids long. CDR3 region: CASSPRLAGGTDTQYF. CDR3 in DNA: TGTGCCAGCAGCCCCCGACTAGCGGGGGGCACAGATACGCAGTATTTT.

The chain has TRBV2 and TRBJ2-3, with TRBD1 matching over 7 bases. The CDR3 consists of 13 residues. The ends lost 6 bases at V and 7 bases at J; junction bases unmatched: 7. CDR1 and CDR2 (germline): SNHLY, FYNNEI. The CDR3 DNA sequence: TGTGCCAGCAGGGATTCAGGGGGAAATACGCAGTATTTT. This gives the protein CASRDSGGNTQYF.

The chain joins TRBV11-3 to TRBJ2-5; a weak D match, TRBD2 (5 bases). The CDR3 spans 16 residues. CDR1 and CDR2 from the germline V gene are SGHNT and YENEEA. The germline V and J ends were trimmed by 1 base and 5 bases, with 17 bases remaining between them. This CDR3 is CASSLGVSGRMETQYF. In DNA, the CDR3 is TGTGCCAGCAGCTTAGGAGTGAGCGGACGAATGGAGACCCAGTACTTC.